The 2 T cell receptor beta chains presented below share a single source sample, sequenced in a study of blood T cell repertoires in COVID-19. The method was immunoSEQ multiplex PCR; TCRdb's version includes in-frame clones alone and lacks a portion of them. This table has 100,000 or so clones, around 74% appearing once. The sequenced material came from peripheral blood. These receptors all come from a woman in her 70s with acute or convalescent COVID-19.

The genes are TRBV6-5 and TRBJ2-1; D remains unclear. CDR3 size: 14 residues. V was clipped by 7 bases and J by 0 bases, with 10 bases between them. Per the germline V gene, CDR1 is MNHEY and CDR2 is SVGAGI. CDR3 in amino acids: CASKYMSSYNEQFF. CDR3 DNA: TGTGCCAGCAAATATATGAGCTCCTACAATGAGCAGTTCTTC.

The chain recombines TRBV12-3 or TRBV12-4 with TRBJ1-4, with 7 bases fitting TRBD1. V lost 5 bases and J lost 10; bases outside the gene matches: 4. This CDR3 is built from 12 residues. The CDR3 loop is CASSRQGGKLFF. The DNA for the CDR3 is TGTGCCAGCAGTCGACAGGGAGGAAAACTGTTTTTT.